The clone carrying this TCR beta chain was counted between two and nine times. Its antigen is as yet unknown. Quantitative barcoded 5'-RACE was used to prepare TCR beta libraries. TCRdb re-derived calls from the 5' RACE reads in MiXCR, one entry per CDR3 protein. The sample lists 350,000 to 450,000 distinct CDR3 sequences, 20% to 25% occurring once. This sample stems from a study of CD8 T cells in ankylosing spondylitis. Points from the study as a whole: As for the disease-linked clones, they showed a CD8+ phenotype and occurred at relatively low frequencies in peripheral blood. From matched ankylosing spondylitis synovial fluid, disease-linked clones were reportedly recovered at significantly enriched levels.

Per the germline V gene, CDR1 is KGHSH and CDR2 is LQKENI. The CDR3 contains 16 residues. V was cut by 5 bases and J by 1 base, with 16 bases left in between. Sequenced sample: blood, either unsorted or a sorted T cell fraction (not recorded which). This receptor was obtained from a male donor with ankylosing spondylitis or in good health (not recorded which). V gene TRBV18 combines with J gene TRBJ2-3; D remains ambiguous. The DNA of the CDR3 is TGTGCCAGCTCAAGCTCTGAGGCCGTCGGCACAGATACGCAGTATTTT. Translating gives CASSSSEAVGTDTQYF.